These T cell receptor beta chains were read from a single sample in a study of blood T cells in healthy people across ages. TCRdb analysed the 5' RACE reads with MiXCR anew, one entry per CDR3 protein. The sample records about 830,000 distinct CDR3 sequences, around 62% being singletons. Sequenced sample: blood. These receptors came from a man between 25 and 39 years old in good health. Each CDR3 is given with its conserved first and last residue. D genes are given only for firm matches. Size tells how often a clone was seen (once, few, many) or the class of an expanded clone, and some rows leave it out.

J gene | clone size | V gene | D gene | CDR3 protein | CDR3 DNA
TRBJ2-3 | - | TRBV12-3/TRBV12-4 | - | CASSSSRADTQYF | TGTGCCAGCAGTAGTTCTAGAGCAGATACGCAGTATTTT
TRBJ2-3 | few | TRBV6-2/TRBV6-3 | TRBD2 | CASSTSGATDTQYF | TGTGCCAGTTCAACTAGCGGGGCCACAGATACGCAGTATTTT
TRBJ2-3 | - | TRBV7-9 | - | CACSLGQDTQYF | TGTGCCTGCAGCTTAGGGCAGGATACGCAGTATTTT
TRBJ1-2 | - | TRBV7-2 | - | CASSLVQIDGYTF | TGTGCCAGCAGCTTAGTACAGATCGACGGCTACACCTTC
TRBJ2-7 | - | TRBV9 | TRBD1 | CASSVEGASYEQYF | TGTGCCAGCAGCGTAGAGGGGGCGTCCTACGAGCAGTACTTC
TRBJ1-5 | - | TRBV7-9 | - | CASSRTNQPQHF | TGTGCCAGCAGCCGAACCAATCAGCCCCAGCATTTT
TRBJ2-7 | few | TRBV20-1 | TRBD1 | CSGSLRQGVYEQYF | TGCAGTGGATCCCTTAGACAGGGAGTCTACGAGCAGTACTTC
TRBJ2-5 | - | TRBV14 | TRBD2 | CASSQVAGRETQYF | TGTGCCAGCAGCCAAGTAGCCGGGAGGGAGACCCAGTACTTC
TRBJ2-7 | - | TRBV27 | - | CASSLSSRAYEQYF | TGTGCCAGCAGTTTATCTAGCAGGGCCTACGAGCAGTACTTC
TRBJ2-1 | - | TRBV9 | - | CASSVGGPSYNERFF | TGTGCCAGCAGCGTTGGGGGGCCATCCTACAATGAGCGGTTCTTC
TRBJ1-2 | - | TRBV4-1 | - | CASSQEVFVGRVGYTF | TGCGCCAGCAGCCAAGAGGTCTTCGTGGGGCGGGTTGGCTACACCTTC
TRBJ2-1 | - | TRBV4-3 | TRBD2 | CASSQRDLAGGLDEQFF | TGCGCCAGCAGCCAACGCGATCTAGCGGGGGGGCTCGATGAGCAGTTCTTC
TRBJ1-2 | - | TRBV27 | - | CASSSGLTGGYTF | TGTGCCAGCAGTTCCGGGCTGACAGGCGGCTACACCTTC
TRBJ2-5 | - | TRBV5-1 | TRBD2 | CASNQQAGYNEQYF | TGCGCCAGCAACCAACAAGCGGGGTACAATGAGCAGTACTTC
TRBJ2-4 | - | TRBV20-1 | TRBD2 | CSGQSGGGGETQCF | TGCAGTGGACAGTCGGGCGGGGGAGGAGAGACCCAGTGCTTC
TRBJ2-1 | once | TRBV10-3 | - | CAITEGGARIDEQFF | TGTGCCATCACAGAAGGAGGAGCCCGAATTGATGAGCAGTTCTTC
TRBJ2-3 | - | TRBV11-2 | TRBD1 | CASSLYMGQGFYTQYF | TGTGCCAGCAGCTTATATATGGGACAGGGGTTTTATACGCAGTATTTT
TRBJ1-2 | - | TRBV28 | - | CASNVIQSNYGYTF | TGTGCCAGCAACGTTATACAGTCAAACTATGGCTACACCTTC
TRBJ2-1 | - | TRBV6-1 | TRBD2 | CASTHRAGGLSSYNEQFF | TGTGCCAGCACCCACCGGGCGGGGGGACTCAGCTCCTACAATGAGCAGTTCTTC
TRBJ2-5 | - | TRBV5-6 | TRBD1 | CASSPIHRGQETQYF | TGTGCCAGCAGCCCGATTCACAGGGGGCAAGAGACCCAGTACTTT
TRBJ2-7 | few | TRBV20-1 | TRBD2 | CSSGTSGYEQYF | TGCAGTTCTGGGACTAGCGGCTACGAGCAGTACTTC
TRBJ2-1 | - | TRBV5-5 | - | CASSRQGGDEQFF | TGTGCCAGCAGCCGACAGGGAGGCGATGAGCAGTTCTTC
TRBJ2-4 | once | TRBV20-1 | - | CSASRDSYNEQYF | TGCAGTGCTTCTAGGGACTCCTACAATGAGCAGTACTTC
TRBJ2-7 | few | TRBV4-2 | - | CASSQEIGGREQYF | TGTGCCAGCAGCCAAGAGATCGGGGGGCGGGAGCAGTACTTC
TRBJ1-2 | - | TRBV20-1 | - | CSAREPEGRAGAPYGYTF | TGCAGTGCTAGAGAACCCGAGGGCAGAGCAGGGGCTCCCTATGGCTACACCTTC
TRBJ2-5 | - | TRBV20-1 | TRBD2 | CSASPPLADQETQYF | TGCAGTGCTAGCCCCCCCCTAGCGGACCAAGAGACCCAGTACTTC
TRBJ2-7 | - | TRBV7-2 | TRBD1 | CASSLRQGAVYEQYF | TGTGCCAGCAGCTTACGGCAGGGGGCTGTTTACGAGCAGTACTTC
TRBJ2-5 | - | TRBV7-2 | - | CASSSSSIKETQYF | TGTGCCAGCAGCTCCTCCTCCATTAAAGAGACCCAGTACTTC
TRBJ2-2 | few | TRBV6-1 | - | CASSVENTGELFF | TGTGCCAGCAGTGTTGAGAACACCGGGGAGCTGTTTTTT